This T cell receptor beta chain was sequenced during a study of shared clonotypes between healthy human individuals. Comment on this clone: Antigen specificity is unknown.

Naive CD8 cells comprised CD45RO-negative, CCR7-positively selected cells, excluding terminally differentiated effector memory CD45RA+ cells. All the donors were Caucasian adults who lived in Nashville, Tennessee. Libraries were prepared by immunoSEQ multiplex PCR; TCRdb keeps only in-frame clonotypes and omits some of them. The table has about 2 million clones, just under 95% seen once. The CDR3 contains 16 residues. J gave up 7 bases and V 3 bases, and 9 bases lay outside the gene matches. Germline loops: CDR1 MNHNS, CDR2 SASEGT. Whole-study findings and limits: On the whole, naive subsets had larger estimated richness than memory subsets had.

This chain links TRBV6-1 with TRBJ2-5, with 12 nucleotides matching TRBD2. The TCR was taken from a man aged 18 to 29 in good health. Sequencing input: naive CD8+ T cells sorted from blood. The CDR3 DNA follows: TGTGCCAGCAGTGATAGACGACTAGCGGGAGATGGGACCCAGTACTTC. Translation: CASSDRRLAGDGTQYF.